The T cell receptor (beta chain) described here comes from a study of blood T cell repertoires in COVID-19. Method: immunoSEQ multiplex PCR; TCRdb's copy keeps in-frame clones and lacks some. The sample comprises approximately 200,000 clones, roughly 85% of which are singletons, and over 9.5% rests with the top ten. The ends lost 2 bases at V and 4 bases at J; junction bases unmatched: 7. Germline values: CDR1 SGHDT, CDR2 YYEEEE. CDR3 length: 15 amino acids. Material for sequencing was peripheral blood. This chain connects TRBV5-6 to TRBJ1-2, with TRBD1 matching over 8 bases. The sequence was collected from a human donor with active or convalescent COVID-19. The donor label of this sample is uncertain. In nucleotides, the CDR3 is TGTGCCAGCAGCTTCTCCGGGACAGGTTCCTATGGCTACACCTTC. Its translation is CASSFSGTGSYGYTF.